This TCR beta chain was observed in a study of cytomegalovirus exposure and HLA in healthy donors. Primers included in the PCR were 60 Vbeta and 13 Jbeta primers. The protocol was immunoSEQ multiplex PCR, while the TCRdb copy is restricted to in-frame clones and leaves out a portion. The listing records about 140,000 clones. The CDR3 is 13 amino acids. The germline V and J ends were trimmed by 8 bases and 3 bases, with 14 bases remaining between them. CDR1 MNHEY and CDR2 SMNVEV come from the germline V gene (reference sequence). The chain has TRBV27 and TRBJ2-7; D perhaps matches TRBD1 (6 bases). The sample was PBMCs. This sequence originates from a male donor in good health and CMV-seronegative. CDR3: CASGSDRIYEQYF. The CDR3 coding sequence is TGTGCCAGCGGATCGGACAGAATCTACGAGCAGTACTTC.